This T cell receptor beta chain was recovered during a study of blood T cells in healthy people across ages. Notes on the study in general: In these data, TCR beta diversity tracked strongly with naive T cell percentage. Both higher diversity and more naive CD4+ cells marked long-lived donors when set against aged donors. Older age coincided with a roughly linear decline in TCR beta diversity per million T cells. Diversity was estimated from one million T cells, and these estimates were considered underestimates.

Germline V lookup: CDR1 SGHTA, CDR2 FQGNSA. Trimming cost V 2 bases and J 0 bases; bases outside gene matches: 4. The CDR3 contains 15 residues. Details on this clonotype: Its antigen remains unidentified.

The authors ran a second PCR of 7 to 11 cycles using a sample-barcoded 5' primer and a J-beta primer mix. TCRdb independently ran MiXCR on the 5' RACE reads; one entry per CDR3 protein. This table has roughly 1,700,000 distinct CDR3 sequences, approximately 30% appearing once. The sequence came from a woman in her thirties in good health. Sequences were obtained from blood. The chain combines TRBV7-2 with TRBJ2-7, with 7 positions matching TRBD2. CDR3 DNA: TGTGCCAGCAGCTTAATCCCGGGAGGCTCCTACGAGCAGTACTTC. It specifies CASSLIPGGSYEQYF.